This TCR beta chain originates from a study of siplizumab effects on memory and regulatory T cells. The method was immunoSEQ multiplex PCR; TCRdb's version includes in-frame clones alone and lacks a portion of them. This table has about 26,000 clones, around 80% appearing once. The germline gives CDR1 LNHNV, CDR2 YYDKDF (reference sequence). This CDR3 has 14 residues. V was clipped by 4 bases and J by 3 bases; unmatched bases: 2. The chain has TRBV15 and TRBJ2-1, with 8 nucleotides matching TRBD2. This receptor was obtained from a human donor in good health. Sequences were obtained from memory CD4+ T cells sorted from blood. DNA for the CDR3: TGTGCCACCAGCACCGGGACTAGCTACAATGAGCAGTTCTTC. Its protein is CATSTGTSYNEQFF.